What follows are 8 T cell receptor beta chains derived from one specimen sequenced in a study of human T cells and chemical hapten exposure. The sample's time point: pre-sensitization, week 0. This sample's treatment: therapeutic diphenylcyclopropenone sensitization with weekly scalp DPC. A single record per CDR3 protein comes from TCRdb applying MiXCR to the RACE reads. The sample lists around 380,000 distinct CDR3 sequences; about 5% were seen once. This specimen consisted of whole blood, obtained in connection with sensitization to the hapten diphenylcyclopropenone (DPC). Receptor source: a woman in her late teens or twenties with alopecia areata. Some clones in this sample may be carry-over from other donors' samples.

This clonotype was found a few times. The chain couples TRBV11-2 to TRBJ2-3; TRBD2 aligns across 14 bases. Trimming at V came to 4 bases and at J to 6 bases, leaving 12 bases not matched to a gene. The germline V gene has CDR1 SGHAT and CDR2 FQNNGV. CDR3 size: 18 residues. This CDR3 reads CASSSGLAGGRTGDTQYF. CDR3 bases: TGTGCCAGCAGCTCTGGACTAGCGGGGGGTAGGACCGGGGATACGCAGTATTTT.

This clonotype was recorded many times. The chain is built from TRBV29-1 and TRBJ2-7; D gene ambiguous. The V end lost 3 bases, the J end lost 0 bases, and 12 bases lay between the germline ends. CDR3 size: 14 residues. Germline CDR1 is SQVTM and CDR2 is ANQGSEA. The CDR3 nucleotides read TGCAGCGTTGACTCAGGCCTTAGCTCCTACGAGCAGTACTTC. Translation gives CSVDSGLSSYEQYF.

Worth noting for this clonotype: A read error may explain this, as a much larger clone is one base away. The chain employs TRBV27 and TRBJ1-6; no reliable D call. V was shortened by 7 bases and J by 10 bases, with 14 bases between the two germline ends. In germline, CDR1 is MNHEY, CDR2 SMNVEV (reference sequence). This CDR3 region has 13 residues. CDR3 amino acids: CASMIRRGSPLHF. CDR3 DNA sequence: TGTGCCAGCATGATCCGCCGTGGGTCACCCCTCCACTTT.

Many counts were recorded for this clonotype. This chain's CDR3 is CASSLGLTQGGEAFF. The CDR3 bases are TGCGCCAGCAGCTTGGGCCTAACTCAGGGGGGTGAAGCTTTCTTT. The rearrangement links TRBV5-1 to TRBJ1-1; 7 bases map to TRBD1. V lost 0 bases to trimming and J lost 7 bases; unmatched junction nucleotides: 9. The CDR3 extends over 15 amino acids. CDR1 and CDR2 from the germline V gene are SGHRS and YFSETQ.

The chain carries TRBV20-1 and TRBJ1-5; D is uncertain. This CDR3 is built from 15 residues. Germline CDR1 and CDR2: DFQATT and SNEGSKA (reference sequence). The V end was cut by 1 base, the J end by 1 base, with 11 bases between. The CDR3 nucleotides are TGCAGTGCTAGAGGGATTAGTGGGAGCAATCAGCCCCAGCATTTT. It codes for CSARGISGSNQPQHF.

This clonotype occurred a few times. The genes are TRBV12-3 or TRBV12-4 and TRBJ1-1; D not certain. CDR3 size: 12 residues. The V end lost 6 bases, the J end lost 7 bases, and 12 bases lay between the germline ends. The CDR3 is CASSRRHREAFF. The CDR3 DNA reads TGTGCCAGCAGCCGCAGACACCGTGAAGCTTTCTTT.

This chain links TRBV20-1 with TRBJ2-3; TRBD2 matches at 13 bases. V dropped 6 bases and J dropped 5; count of bases not matched to a gene: 8. The CDR3 runs to 15 residues. The germline V gene encodes CDR1 DFQATT and CDR2 SNEGSKA (reference sequence). The CDR3 nucleotides read TGCAGTGCCCCCGGACTAGCGGGGGCCAGAGATACGCAGTATTTT. Its protein is CSAPGLAGARDTQYF.

This clonotype was counted only a few times. The V gene is TRBV3-1, the J gene TRBJ2-7; 7 bases agree with TRBD2. Germline V gene sequence: CDR1 LGHDT, CDR2 YNNKEL (reference sequence). V lost 3 bases and J lost 7; bases outside the gene matches: 3. This CDR3 is 12 amino acids long. DNA for the CDR3: TGTGCCAGCAGCCAGGCGGGGGTTGAGCAGTACTTC. This codes for CASSQAGVEQYF.